This T cell receptor (beta chain) came from a study of blood T cells in healthy people across ages (dated by TCRdb to between 2014 and 2016). Background on the whole study: In model experiments, template switching captured about one uniquely barcoded TCR beta cDNA molecule for every two T cells. Age-related changes in TCR beta repertoire diversity were measured in the study by deep sequencing normalized with unique cDNA molecular identifiers. Four age groups were formed from the donors: young (average roughly 15 years), middle-aged (approximately 39), aged (over 55) and long-lived (about 75). Donors of different ages were randomly distributed across sequencing lanes to avoid experimental bias. For two donors (one aged 18 to 29 and one aged 80 or older), the study analyzed two additional independent replicas of 1 million unique cDNA reads from the same blood draw.

Based on the germline V gene (reference sequence), the CDR1 and CDR2 sequences are MNHEY and SMNVEV. The CDR3 measures 14 amino acids from cysteine to phenylalanine. Only the CDR3 part of the read is kept: 42 bases, read in frame from the first base. The donors were under 40 Caucasian individuals from Russia, aged 6 to 90 years, who were systemically healthy. Each donor gave about 9.8 milliliters of peripheral blood, drawn into EDTA-treated Vacutainer tubes. Ficoll-Paque density-gradient centrifugation was used to isolate PBMCs, with at least 7 million per sample. Total RNA was extracted from PBMCs with Trizol reagent, with at least 5.5 micrograms obtained per sample. Naive CD45RAhigh/CD27high T cell percentages were measured by flow cytometry on a PBMC aliquot from every donor. Libraries were constructed by 5' RACE. Sequencing took place on an Illumina HiSeq 2500. A second PCR of about 6 to 11 cycles was run with a J-beta primer mix and a sample-barcoded 5' primer. A unique molecular identifier was introduced onto each TCR beta cDNA molecule by a template-switch 5' adaptor carrying 12 random nucleotides. Each sample yielded at least 2.5 million CDR3-containing paired-end reads. First-strand cDNA was synthesized from all RNA with the Mint cDNA synthesis kit, primed by a TRBC-specific oligonucleotide. All cDNA was treated with uracil-DNA glycosylase and then went through a first 18-cycle PCR with the universal primers M1SS and BC2_uni_R. As for the authors' bioinformatics: Normalization of each sample was performed by random selection of 1 million high-quality reads, each carrying a distinct molecular identifier. Reads with shared molecular identifiers were discarded instead of being binned into consensus sequences. MiTCR, set to a Q25 quality threshold and the strictest error-elimination algorithm, was used for CDR3 identification, clonotype clustering and error correction. A nonparametric unseen species model with Euler transformation was used to estimate lower-bound total TCR beta diversity. TCRdb handled the public reads itself, with Q25 trimming in fastp and clone calling in MiXCR, and kept productive beta chains. CDR3 protein sequences are deduplicated, and each keeps its most common genes and DNA. TCRdb assigned the V and J calls; the authors' analysis was not used. A total of 1,500,000 or so distinct CDR3 sequences appear in this sample, 55% to 75% of them only once. Of the sample, about 6.7% is held by the ten largest clones.

Note on this clonotype: It has no known antigen specificity. No much larger clonotype is one base removed from it; base qualities were not supplied.

What the authors observed across the whole study: Estimates of total diversity from one million sequenced T cells were regarded as lower bounds and underestimates. Because the CMV infection status of the donors was unknown, age-related changes in expanded clonotypes may potentially have been confounded. Because profiling used bulk unsorted PBMCs, naive and antigen-experienced compartments could not be compared conclusively. As age increased, observed TCR beta diversity per million T cells dropped in a roughly linear way, and a significant reduction was already evident by age approximately 40. Observed TCR beta diversity correlated strongly with the percentage of naive T cells measured by flow cytometry. Compared with the aged group, the long-lived group had more naive CD4+ T cells, fewer expanded clones and increased TCR diversity, suggesting age selection.

The sequenced material came from blood. Rearrangement joined TRBV27 to TRBJ2-5, and TRBD1 aligns with 7 junction nucleotides. The J call could be wrong; TRBJ2-7 is a better fit for the DNA end. This receptor was identified in a man younger than 35 in good health. The CDR3 protein: CASSYKGARYEQYF. The DNA sequence reads TGTGCCAGCAGTTATAAGGGGGCGCGCTACGAGCAGTACTTC.